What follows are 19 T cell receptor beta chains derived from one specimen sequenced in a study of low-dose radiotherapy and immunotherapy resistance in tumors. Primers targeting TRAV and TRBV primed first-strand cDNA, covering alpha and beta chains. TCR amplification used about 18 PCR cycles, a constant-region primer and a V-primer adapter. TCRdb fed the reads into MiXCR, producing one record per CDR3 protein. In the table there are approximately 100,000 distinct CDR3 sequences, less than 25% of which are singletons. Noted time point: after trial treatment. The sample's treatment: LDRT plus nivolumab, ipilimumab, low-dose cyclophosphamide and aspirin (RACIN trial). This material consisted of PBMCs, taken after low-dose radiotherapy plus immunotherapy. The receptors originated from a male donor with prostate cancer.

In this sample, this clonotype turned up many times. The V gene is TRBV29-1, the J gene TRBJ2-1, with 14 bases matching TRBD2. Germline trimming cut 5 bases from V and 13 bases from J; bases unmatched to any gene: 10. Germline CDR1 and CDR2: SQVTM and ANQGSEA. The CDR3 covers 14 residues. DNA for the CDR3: TGCAGCGTTTCCGGGACTAGCGGGGGTTTGGAACAGTTCTTC. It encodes CSVSGTSGGLEQFF.

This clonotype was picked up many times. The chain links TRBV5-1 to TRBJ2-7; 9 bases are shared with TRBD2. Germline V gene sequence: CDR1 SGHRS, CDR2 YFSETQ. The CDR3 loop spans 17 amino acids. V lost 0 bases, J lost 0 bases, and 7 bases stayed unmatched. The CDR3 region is CASSLASAGGFSYEQYF. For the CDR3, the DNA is TGCGCCAGCAGCTTGGCGTCGGCGGGGGGGTTCTCCTACGAGCAGTACTTC.

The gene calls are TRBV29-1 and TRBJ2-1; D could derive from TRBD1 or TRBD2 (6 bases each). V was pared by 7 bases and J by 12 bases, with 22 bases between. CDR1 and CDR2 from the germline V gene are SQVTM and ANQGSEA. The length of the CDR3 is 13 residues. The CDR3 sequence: CSAHLGGSGVQFF. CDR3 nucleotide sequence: TGCAGCGCCCACCTGGGGGGCTCTGGGGTGCAGTTCTTC.

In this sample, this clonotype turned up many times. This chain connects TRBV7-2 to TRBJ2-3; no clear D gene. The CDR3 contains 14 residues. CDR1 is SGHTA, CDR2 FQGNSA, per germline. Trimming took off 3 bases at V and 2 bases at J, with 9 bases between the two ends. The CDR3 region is CASSFDVSTDTQYF. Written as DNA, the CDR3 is TGTGCCAGCAGCTTTGACGTATCCACAGATACGCAGTATTTT.

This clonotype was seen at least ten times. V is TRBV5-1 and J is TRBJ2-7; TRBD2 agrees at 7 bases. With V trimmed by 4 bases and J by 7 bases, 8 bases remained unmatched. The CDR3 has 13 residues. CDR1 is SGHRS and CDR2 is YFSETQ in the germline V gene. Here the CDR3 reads CASSPVGAGEQYF. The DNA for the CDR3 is TGCGCCAGCAGCCCCGTGGGAGCGGGGGAGCAGTACTTC.

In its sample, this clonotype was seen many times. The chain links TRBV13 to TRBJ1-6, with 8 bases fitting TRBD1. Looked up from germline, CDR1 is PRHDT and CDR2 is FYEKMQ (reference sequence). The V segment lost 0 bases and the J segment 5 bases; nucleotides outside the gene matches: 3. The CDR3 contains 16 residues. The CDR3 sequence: CASSLGTGEHNSPLHF. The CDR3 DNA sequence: TGTGCCAGCAGCTTAGGGACAGGGGAACATAATTCACCCCTCCACTTT.

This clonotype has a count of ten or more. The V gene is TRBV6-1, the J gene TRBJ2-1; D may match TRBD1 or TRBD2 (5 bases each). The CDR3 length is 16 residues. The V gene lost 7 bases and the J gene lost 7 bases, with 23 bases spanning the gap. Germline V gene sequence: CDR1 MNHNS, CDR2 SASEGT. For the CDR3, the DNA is TGTGCCAGCAACTCGGGGCGGACTGCAGTAGGGAATGAGCAGTTCTTC. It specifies CASNSGRTAVGNEQFF.

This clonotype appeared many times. Here the CDR3 reads CSAREVRGGEQYF. The CDR3 DNA sequence: TGCAGTGCTAGAGAGGTCCGGGGCGGCGAGCAGTACTTC. The chain has TRBV20-1 and TRBJ2-7; possibly TRBD1 or TRBD2 for D (5 bases each). The V end lost 0 bases, the J end lost 6 bases, and 12 bases lay between the germline ends. This CDR3 is built from 13 residues. The germline V gene has CDR1 DFQATT and CDR2 SNEGSKA (reference sequence).

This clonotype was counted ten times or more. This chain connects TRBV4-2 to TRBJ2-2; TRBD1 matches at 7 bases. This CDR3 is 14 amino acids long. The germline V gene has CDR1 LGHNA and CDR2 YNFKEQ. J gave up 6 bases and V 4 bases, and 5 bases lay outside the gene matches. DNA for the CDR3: TGTGCCAGCAGCCCACGACAGGGCCCCGGGGAGCTGTTTTTT. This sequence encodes CASSPRQGPGELFF.

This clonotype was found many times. As DNA, the CDR3 is TGCGCCAGCAGCTTGCGGGGGGGGCCCGCAGATACGCAGTATTTT. Residues: CASSLRGGPADTQYF. This chain connects TRBV5-1 to TRBJ2-3; 8 bases fit TRBD2. This CDR3 comprises 15 residues. Germline values: CDR1 SGHRS, CDR2 YFSETQ. V dropped 1 base and J dropped 4; count of bases not matched to a gene: 5.

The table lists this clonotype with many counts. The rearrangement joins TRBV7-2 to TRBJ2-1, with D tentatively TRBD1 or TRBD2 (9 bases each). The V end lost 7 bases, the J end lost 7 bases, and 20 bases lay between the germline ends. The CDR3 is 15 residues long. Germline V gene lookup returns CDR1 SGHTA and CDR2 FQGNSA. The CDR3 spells CASKASGGTGNEQFF. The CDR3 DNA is TGTGCCAGCAAAGCCAGCGGGGGGACAGGGAATGAGCAGTTCTTC.

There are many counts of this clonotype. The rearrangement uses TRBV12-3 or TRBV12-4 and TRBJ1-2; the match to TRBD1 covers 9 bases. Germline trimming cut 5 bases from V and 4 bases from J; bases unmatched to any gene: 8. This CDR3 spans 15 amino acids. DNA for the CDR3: TGTGCCAGCAGTCGAACCGGGACAGGGCCCTATGGCTACACCTTC. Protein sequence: CASSRTGTGPYGYTF.

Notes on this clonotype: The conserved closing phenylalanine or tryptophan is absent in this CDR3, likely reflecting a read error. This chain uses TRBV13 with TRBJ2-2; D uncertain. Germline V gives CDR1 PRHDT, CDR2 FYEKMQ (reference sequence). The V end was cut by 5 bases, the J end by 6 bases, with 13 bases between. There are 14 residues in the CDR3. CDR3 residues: CASSRRSCPGELFS. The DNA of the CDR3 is TGTGCCAGCAGCCGACGGTCATGCCCCGGGGAGCTGTTTTCT.

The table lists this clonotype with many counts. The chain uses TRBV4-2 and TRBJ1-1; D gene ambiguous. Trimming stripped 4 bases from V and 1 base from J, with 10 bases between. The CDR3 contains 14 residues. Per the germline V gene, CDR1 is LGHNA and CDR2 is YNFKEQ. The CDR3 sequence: CASSRVRGNTEAFF. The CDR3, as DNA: TGTGCCAGCAGCCGGGTTCGAGGGAACACTGAAGCTTTCTTT.

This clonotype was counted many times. The CDR3 is CSVDEGNTGELFF. The CDR3 bases are TGCAGCGTTGACGAGGGGAACACCGGGGAGCTGTTTTTT. V usage is TRBV29-1 and J usage is TRBJ2-2, with D possibly matching TRBD2 (5 bases). V lost 3 bases to trimming and J lost 1 base, with 6 bases between them. The CDR3 length is 13 residues. CDR1 is SQVTM, CDR2 ANQGSEA, per germline.

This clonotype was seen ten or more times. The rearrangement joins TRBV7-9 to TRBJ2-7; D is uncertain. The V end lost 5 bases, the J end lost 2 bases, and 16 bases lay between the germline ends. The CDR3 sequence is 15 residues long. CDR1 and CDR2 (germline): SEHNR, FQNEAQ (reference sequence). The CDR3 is CASSPRRPATYEQYF. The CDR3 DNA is TGTGCCAGCAGCCCCCGACGACCGGCGACCTACGAGCAGTACTTC.

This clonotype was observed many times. This CDR3 reads CASSLGPLLTDTQYF. In nucleotides, the CDR3 is TGTGCCAGCAGCCTTGGCCCTTTACTCACAGATACGCAGTATTTT. The genes are TRBV5-8 and TRBJ2-3; D not resolved. The CDR3 sequence is 15 residues long. Trimming cost V 4 bases and J 2 bases, with 14 bases left between them. Germline assignment: CDR1 SGHTS and CDR2 YDEGEE.

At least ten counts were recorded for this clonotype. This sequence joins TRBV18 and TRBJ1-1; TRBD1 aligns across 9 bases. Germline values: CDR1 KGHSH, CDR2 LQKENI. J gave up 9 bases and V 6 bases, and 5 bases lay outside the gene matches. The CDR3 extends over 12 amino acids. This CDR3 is CASSGQGNKAFF. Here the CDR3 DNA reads TGTGCCAGCTCTGGACAGGGGAACAAAGCTTTCTTT.

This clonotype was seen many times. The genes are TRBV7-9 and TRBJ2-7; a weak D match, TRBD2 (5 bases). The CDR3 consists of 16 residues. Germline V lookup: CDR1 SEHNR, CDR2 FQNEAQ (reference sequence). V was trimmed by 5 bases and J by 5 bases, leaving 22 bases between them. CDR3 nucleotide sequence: TGTGCCAGCAGCGGAGGCCCAGAGGGTACGTTGGACGAGCAGTACTTC. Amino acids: CASSGGPEGTLDEQYF.